Shown below are 26 T cell receptor beta chains from a single sample sequenced in a study of CXCR3-negative and CXCR3-positive naive CD8 T cells. The authors prepared UMI-labeled TRB cDNA libraries by 5' RACE. Reanalyzing the 5' RACE reads, TCRdb keeps one entry per CDR3 protein, without DNA. The sample holds approximately 100,000 distinct CDR3 sequences. General observations from the study: CXCR3-expressing naive cells carried TRB CDR3s more hydrophobic than those of CXCR3-negative naive cells.

No cognate antigen is known for these TCRs. Sequenced: naive CXCR3+ CD8+ T cells from blood. The subset here: CD45RO-CCR7+CD27+CD95- naive CD8+ T cells expressing CXCR3 (TNR3+). Receptor source: a human donor in good health. Some clones in this sample may be carry-over from other donors' samples.

The chain's CDR3 is CASSQEDTDSYEQYF. The rearrangement uses TRBV4-3 and TRBJ2-7. Looked up from germline, CDR1 is LGHNA and CDR2 is YSLEER. The CDR3 has 15 amino acids.

V and J are TRBV19 and TRBJ2-6; TCRdb indicates TRBD2, and absent DNA this call remains unverified. Germline V lookup: CDR1 LNHDA, CDR2 SQIVND (reference sequence). This CDR3 region has 15 residues. This CDR3 reads CASSQNWGPRDVLTF.

The gene calls are TRBV5-1 and TRBJ2-2; TCRdb gives TRBD2 as the D gene, but with no DNA this cannot be confirmed. Germline V gene sequence: CDR1 SGHRS, CDR2 YFSETQ. The CDR3 runs to 15 residues. This CDR3 reads CASSIGTSNTGELFF.

This chain joins TRBV7-3 and TRBJ2-3; TCRdb names TRBD1, which stays unverified in the absence of DNA. Germline assignment: CDR1 SGHTA and CDR2 FQGTGA. The CDR3 totals 16 residues. The CDR3 here is CASSYGPGQGSDTQYF.

The chain uses TRBV23-1 and TRBJ1-6; there is no DNA to check the TCRdb D call of TRBD1. TRBV23-1 is known as an ORF, though its function is uncertain. This CDR3 contains 17 residues. CDR3 sequence: CASSPPRAVSYNSPLHF.

The chain links TRBV20-1 to TRBJ2-7; the TCRdb call, TRBD2, lacks DNA for checking. The V gene's germline CDR1 is DFQATT and CDR2 SNEGSKA (reference sequence). This CDR3 comprises 14 residues. CDR3: CSAQGLAGLNEQYF.

The chain links TRBV15 to TRBJ2-7; TCRdb picks TRBD1, but there is no DNA to check that call. Germline values: CDR1 LNHNV, CDR2 YYDKDF (reference sequence). The CDR3 is made up of 14 amino acids. CDR3 protein: CATSRVGGSYEQYF.

CDR3: CASIFGNEQFF. This chain joins TRBV6-6 and TRBJ2-1. Germline-derived CDR1 and CDR2 are MNHNY and SVGAGI (reference sequence). The CDR3 is 11 amino acids.

J is TRBJ2-5 and V is TRBV6-2 or TRBV6-3. This CDR3 is 15 amino acids long. CDR1 and CDR2 (germline): MNHEY, SVGEGT. The CDR3 region is CASSSILKTQETQYF.

The rearrangement joins TRBV5-4 to TRBJ2-3; absent DNA, TCRdb's TRBD2 call cannot be checked. The CDR3 totals 17 residues. CDR1 and CDR2 (germline): SGHNT, YYREEE (reference sequence). Here the CDR3 reads CASSSSGRGGVPDTQYF.

This chain connects TRBV7-9 to TRBJ2-1; the TCRdb call, TRBD2, lacks DNA for checking. The CDR3 consists of 17 residues. Per germline, CDR1 SEHNR and CDR2 FQNEAQ (reference sequence). The CDR3 spells CASSPPLGLAAYNEQFF.

The chain joins TRBV15 to TRBJ2-7. CDR1 LNHNV and CDR2 YYDKDF come from the germline V gene (reference sequence). There are 14 residues in the CDR3. The CDR3 loop reads CATSRELGSYEQYF.

This chain links TRBV29-1 with TRBJ2-7; TCRdb designates TRBD1, a call that cannot be tested without DNA. The CDR3 spans 15 residues. Germline lookup yields CDR1 SQVTM and CDR2 ANQGSEA. CDR3: CSVQPPGPRAYEQYF.

The chain employs TRBV19 and TRBJ2-2; TCRdb outputs TRBD2, but without DNA this stays unchecked. Germline CDR1 reads LNHDA; CDR2 reads SQIVND (reference sequence). There are 18 residues in the CDR3. CDR3 sequence: CASTGTSGGLAGTGELFF.

CDR3 residues: CASSGWTSGYEQFF. The rearrangement uses TRBV25-1 and TRBJ2-1; TCRdb reports TRBD2, a call that lacks DNA to check it against. CDR1 MGHDK and CDR2 SYGVNS come from the germline V gene. CDR3 size: 14 residues.

V is TRBV14 and J is TRBJ2-1; as DNA is missing, the TRBD2 call by TCRdb cannot be tested. Per germline, CDR1 SGHDN and CDR2 FVKESK. This CDR3 has 16 residues. The CDR3 sequence is CASSQFAKSSYNEQFF.

V usage is TRBV28 and J usage is TRBJ2-3; as DNA is missing, the TRBD2 call by TCRdb cannot be tested. This CDR3 has 15 residues. Germline V CDR1 and CDR2: MDHEN, SYDVKM. CDR3 loop: CASSFSGVSTDTQYF.

The V call is TRBV7-6, the J call TRBJ2-1. The germline V gene has CDR1 SGHVS and CDR2 FNYEAQ. The CDR3 contains 15 residues. The CDR3 here is CASSLSAGAYNEQFF.

The V gene is TRBV4-3, the J gene TRBJ2-1; no DNA is available, so the TRBD2 call from TCRdb remains unchecked. The CDR3 loop spans 14 amino acids. Germline CDR1 is LGHNA and CDR2 is YSLEER. This CDR3 is CASSPSGGFYEQFF.

The chain carries TRBV2 and TRBJ2-3; TCRdb gives TRBD2 as the D gene, but with no DNA this cannot be confirmed. The CDR3 covers 14 residues. The germline gives CDR1 SNHLY, CDR2 FYNNEI. CDR3 residues: CASSTSGGTDTQYF.

The chain is built from TRBV28 and TRBJ2-7; the D call from TCRdb, TRBD2, cannot be confirmed without DNA. Germline assignment: CDR1 MDHEN and CDR2 SYDVKM. The CDR3 extends over 15 amino acids. The CDR3 reads CASSFLRLAGYEQYF.

The chain uses TRBV30 and TRBJ2-5; the D call from TCRdb, TRBD2, cannot be confirmed without DNA. Germline V gives CDR1 GTSNPN, CDR2 SVGIG (reference sequence). The CDR3 contains 15 residues. The CDR3 is CAWSVSGRWQETQYF.

V gene TRBV7-9 combines with J gene TRBJ2-7; the TCRdb D gene call, TRBD1, has no DNA to confirm it. Germline assignment: CDR1 SEHNR and CDR2 FQNEAQ (reference sequence). The CDR3 contains 16 residues. The CDR3 here is CASSAYRGPRSYEQYF.

The chain carries TRBV12-3 or TRBV12-4 and TRBJ2-1; as DNA is missing, the TRBD1 call by TCRdb cannot be tested. The CDR3 is 13 amino acids. CDR3 protein: CASSFGRPNEQFF.

The chain recombines TRBV13 with TRBJ2-1; without DNA, the TCRdb call of TRBD1 cannot be checked. The CDR3 sequence is 13 residues long. Germline CDR1 reads PRHDT; CDR2 reads FYEKMQ (reference sequence). The CDR3 sequence: CASRWGGGNEQFF.

This chain joins TRBV19 and TRBJ2-7; TCRdb's assignment of TRBD1 cannot be checked, as there is no DNA. Germline CDR1 reads LNHDA; CDR2 reads SQIVND (reference sequence). CDR3 length equals 15 residues. CDR3 residues: CASSKGTGSSYEPYF.